Below, 24 T cell receptor beta chains from the same sample are listed, as sequenced in a study of T cell changes during pregnancy in multiple sclerosis (dated by TCRdb to between 2017 and 2020). Library preparation employed the immunoSEQ multiplex PCR assay. The clones in this table, taken by TCRdb from immuneACCESS, are in-frame only. Not every clone is retained; where verified, under half of the shortfall comes from an unresolved V gene, and the cause of the rest is unknown. The sample table holds some 66,000 clones, of which around 90% were seen once. The ten largest clonotypes hold about 5.8% of the sample. The source was CD8+ T cells from peripheral blood mononuclear cells, collected before pregnancy. Receptors originate from a female donor with multiple sclerosis, enrolled in a pregnancy study.

V usage is TRBV2 and J usage is TRBJ2-3, with D perhaps TRBD2 (5 bases). V was shortened by 3 bases and J by 3 bases, with 7 bases between the two germline ends. CDR1 and CDR2 (germline): SNHLY, FYNNEI. The CDR3 runs 13 residues. DNA for the CDR3: TGTGCCAGCAGTGAGACTACAACAGATACGCAGTATTTT. Translated: CASSETTTDTQYF.

V gene TRBV20-1 combines with J gene TRBJ1-1; no clear D. The germline gives CDR1 DFQATT, CDR2 SNEGSKA (reference sequence). The V end lost 5 bases, the J end lost 2 bases, and 6 bases lay between the germline ends. The CDR3 covers 11 residues. DNA of the CDR3: TGCAGTGCTCGTCTAAACACTGAAGCTTTCTTT. It translates to CSARLNTEAFF.

The chain joins TRBV5-6 to TRBJ1-3; TRBD1 aligns across 7 bases. CDR3 length: 15 residues. The germline CDR1 and CDR2 sequences are SGHDT and YYEEEE. V shed 0 bases and J 3 bases; nucleotides not matched to a gene: 3. The CDR3 sequence is CASSLGTGGGNTIYF. CDR3 nucleotide sequence: TGTGCCAGCAGCTTGGGGACAGGAGGTGGAAACACCATATATTTT.

The rearrangement uses TRBV5-6 and TRBJ2-5, with D perhaps TRBD2 (6 bases). CDR1 and CDR2 (germline): SGHDT, YYEEEE. The ends were cut back, 4 bases at V and 5 bases at J, with 15 bases in the middle. This CDR3 spans 14 amino acids. In DNA, the CDR3 is TGTGCCAGCAGCCTTCCGTCGAGCGGGGAGACCCAGTACTTC. Amino acids: CASSLPSSGETQYF.

The CDR3 DNA follows: TGTGCCAGCAGCCCCTCGGGGTTCTCTGGAAACACCATATATTTT. It yields the protein CASSPSGFSGNTIYF. The rearrangement uses TRBV9 and TRBJ1-3; no reliable D call. Trimming took 4 bases from V and 0 from J, leaving 11 bases between them. This CDR3 is 15 amino acids long. The germline V gene has CDR1 SGDLS and CDR2 YYNGEE.

This chain joins TRBV2 and TRBJ2-4; TRBD2 matches at 7 bases. J lost 4 bases, V lost 6 bases, and 6 bases had no gene match. The germline CDR1 and CDR2 sequences are SNHLY and FYNNEI. The CDR3 runs to 14 residues. The CDR3 DNA reads as TGTGCCAGCAGCCCGGGACTAACTAAAAACATTCAGTACTTC. It is translated as CASSPGLTKNIQYF.

The gene calls are TRBV27 and TRBJ1-6; D is possibly TRBD1 (5 bases). The V end was cut by 3 bases, the J end by 10 bases, with 19 bases between. The CDR3 runs to 16 residues. Germline V lookup: CDR1 MNHEY, CDR2 SMNVEV (reference sequence). The CDR3 DNA is TGTGCCAGCAGTTTCCTGGGGGGGGTCTCATACTCACCCCTCCACTTT. Its protein product is CASSFLGGVSYSPLHF.

The rearrangement joins TRBV11-2 to TRBJ2-3; 7 bases fit TRBD2. This CDR3 contains 15 residues. Looked up from germline, CDR1 is SGHAT and CDR2 is FQNNGV. V was clipped by 1 base and J by 6 bases; unmatched bases: 7. The CDR3 nucleotides read TGTGCCAGCAGCTTAGTATGGGGGGGAGAGGATACGCAGTATTTT. As protein: CASSLVWGGEDTQYF.

The chain is built from TRBV27 and TRBJ2-7; 9 bases are shared with TRBD1. V gave up 8 bases and J gave up 4 bases; unmatched junction bases: 3. This CDR3 comprises 12 residues. Looked up from germline, CDR1 is MNHEY and CDR2 is SMNVEV (reference sequence). This CDR3 is CASGDRVYEQYF. The CDR3 DNA sequence: TGTGCCAGCGGGGACAGGGTATACGAGCAGTACTTC.

The genes are TRBV7-2 and TRBJ1-5, with D possibly TRBD1 on 5 matching bases. V gave up 2 bases and J gave up 3 bases, with 11 bases separating them. The CDR3 contains 15 residues. The germline CDR1 and CDR2 sequences are SGHTA and FQGNSA. The CDR3 loop reads CASSLNSGPNQPQHF. The CDR3 DNA is TGTGCCAGCAGCTTAAATTCAGGGCCCAATCAGCCCCAGCATTTT.

The chain employs TRBV9 and TRBJ2-7, with D possibly TRBD2 on 7 matching bases. This CDR3 comprises 15 residues. V was pared by 1 base and J by 0 bases, with 11 bases between. In germline, CDR1 is SGDLS, CDR2 YYNGEE. In DNA, the CDR3 is TGTGCCAGCAGCGTAAGTGGGGGGGCCTCCTACGAGCAGTACTTC. It encodes CASSVSGGASYEQYF.

The gene calls are TRBV19 and TRBJ1-1; 11 bases are shared with TRBD1. Germline lookup yields CDR1 LNHDA and CDR2 SQIVND (reference sequence). V was clipped by 3 bases and J by 5 bases; unmatched bases: 8. The CDR3 spans 16 residues. The CDR3 DNA reads TGTGCCAGTAGTATCCCGGACAGGGGGCGCGAGACTGAAGCTTTCTTT. Encoded protein: CASSIPDRGRETEAFF.

The chain recombines TRBV7-8 with TRBJ2-1, with 9 bases matching TRBD2. From germline, CDR1 is SGHVS and CDR2 FQNEAQ. This CDR3 contains 17 residues. The trim removed 5 bases at V and 8 bases at J, leaving 16 bases unmatched. This CDR3 is CASSLGAAGGSPDEQFF. CDR3 DNA sequence: TGTGCCAGCAGCCTCGGTGCCGCGGGGGGGAGTCCAGATGAGCAGTTCTTC.

The rearrangement joins TRBV7-9 to TRBJ2-5; 8 positions match TRBD2. Germline CDR1 reads SEHNR; CDR2 reads FQNEAQ (reference sequence). CDR3 length equals 14 residues. Trimming removed 5 bases from V and 1 base from J; junction bases left unmatched: 3. The CDR3 DNA follows: TGTGCCAGCAGCCTCAGCGGGGGCCAAGAGACCCAGTACTTC. This sequence encodes CASSLSGGQETQYF. The entire variable domain, with the rest obtained from reference TRBV7-9 and TRBJ2-5, is as follows: DTGVSQNPRHKITKRGQNVTFRCDPISEHNRLYWYRQTLGQGPEFLTYFQNEAQLEKSRLLSDRFSAERPKGSFSTLEIQRTEQGDSAMYLCASSLSGGQETQYFGPGTRLLVL.

The CDR3 sequence is CASSLGTGGAYGYTF. In nucleotides, the CDR3 is TGTGCCAGCAGCTTAGGGACAGGGGGAGCCTATGGCTACACCTTC. The chain joins TRBV7-9 to TRBJ1-2; TRBD1 aligns across 10 bases. Germline V gene lookup returns CDR1 SEHNR and CDR2 FQNEAQ (reference sequence). The CDR3 is 15 residues long. With 1 base clipped from V and 4 bases from J, the junction kept 3 bases outside the gene matches.

V usage is TRBV13 and J usage is TRBJ2-1, with D perhaps TRBD1 (5 bases). The V and J ends lost 5 bases and 6 bases respectively, with 11 bases between them. The CDR3 is 13 amino acids. CDR1 is PRHDT, CDR2 FYEKMQ, per germline (reference sequence). CDR3 region: CASSPTQGNEQFF. Written as DNA, the CDR3 is TGTGCCAGCAGCCCAACCCAGGGCAATGAGCAGTTCTTC.

This clone was seen just once. The gene calls are TRBV6-4 and TRBJ2-5, with TRBD2 matching 13 bases. Losses at the gene ends were 2 bases for V and 6 bases for J; bases not matched to a gene: 9. The germline V gene has CDR1 MRHNA and CDR2 SNTAGT. There are 17 residues in the CDR3. As DNA, the CDR3 is TGTGCCAGCAGTGACGCATGGACTAGCGGGGGAGTCCAGACCCAGTACTTC. Its protein is CASSDAWTSGGVQTQYF.

This chain joins TRBV7-9 and TRBJ2-1; 8 nucleotides agree with TRBD1. CDR3 length: 14 residues. Losses at the gene ends were 4 bases for V and 6 bases for J; bases not matched to a gene: 5. The V gene's germline CDR1 is SEHNR and CDR2 FQNEAQ (reference sequence). Here the CDR3 reads CASSSSGGGNEQFF. The CDR3 DNA sequence: TGTGCCAGCAGCTCTTCAGGGGGCGGCAATGAGCAGTTCTTC.

The rearrangement joins TRBV13 to TRBJ1-2, with TRBD1 matching 8 bases. Trimming at V came to 1 base and at J to 5 bases, leaving 18 bases not matched to a gene. Germline CDR1 PRHDT, CDR2 FYEKMQ (reference sequence). The CDR3 totals 19 residues. Here the CDR3 DNA reads TGTGCCAGCAGCTTAGTTAGGTTCGATCGGGGGACAGGAGAATATGGCTACACCTTC. This translates into CASSLVRFDRGTGEYGYTF. The full variable domain, completed using reference TRBV13 and TRBJ1-2, is AAGVIQSPRHLIKEKRETATLKCYPIPRHDTVYWYQQGPGQDPQFLISFYEKMQSDKGSIPDRFSAQQFSDYHSELNMSSLELGDSALYFCASSLVRFDRGTGEYGYTFGSGTRLTVV.

The chain employs TRBV7-6 and TRBJ1-1; D remains ambiguous. The V and J ends lost 5 bases and 1 base respectively, with 14 bases between them. The germline V gene encodes CDR1 SGHVS and CDR2 FNYEAQ. The CDR3 sequence is 15 residues long. CDR3 residues: CASSLGDTQNTEAFF. The CDR3 region has the DNA TGTGCCAGCAGCCTAGGTGACACACAGAACACTGAAGCTTTCTTT.

The chain carries TRBV4-1 and TRBJ2-7; 10 positions agree with TRBD2. Germline V gene sequence: CDR1 MGHRA, CDR2 YSYEKL. The CDR3 totals 16 residues. J lost 2 bases, V lost 1 base, and 5 bases had no gene match. The CDR3 DNA follows: TGCGCCAGCAGCCAAGCCGGAGGACTAGCGGCCTACGAGCAGTACTTC. Translating it yields CASSQAGGLAAYEQYF.

Remarks on this clone: Other DNA sequences in the sample encode the same CDR3. The chain joins TRBV9 to TRBJ1-1; D remains unclear. The CDR3 totals 13 residues. V lost 2 bases and J 1 base, leaving 6 bases between the germline ends. CDR1 and CDR2 from the germline V gene are SGDLS and YYNGEE. For the CDR3, the DNA is TGTGCCAGCAGCGTTAGCGGGAACACTGAAGCTTTCTTT. Protein sequence: CASSVSGNTEAFF.

This chain uses TRBV27 with TRBJ1-4; D call uncertain. CDR1 is MNHEY and CDR2 is SMNVEV in the germline V gene (reference sequence). V gave up 7 bases and J gave up 8 bases, with 5 bases separating them. The length of the CDR3 is 10 residues. In nucleotides, the CDR3 is TGTGCCAGCAACTGGGAAAAACTGTTTTTT. Translated: CASNWEKLFF.

The V gene is TRBV7-3, the J gene TRBJ2-1; 11 bases match TRBD2. Germline CDR1 reads SGHTA; CDR2 reads FQGTGA. With V trimmed by 2 bases and J by 10 bases, 10 bases remained unmatched. This CDR3 has 16 residues. The CDR3 spells CASSLGYGLAGGEQFF. Here the CDR3 DNA reads TGTGCCAGCAGCTTAGGGTATGGGCTAGCGGGGGGCGAGCAGTTCTTC.